This T cell receptor beta chain came from a study of CD8+CD57+ T cells in acquired aplastic anemia. General study results and limits: In common between the patients and the controls were around 29 CD8+ CDR3 sequences. The CD8+ Simpson's diversity of patients and controls was not significantly different.

In its sample, this clonotype was seen many times. Its target is not known. With 4 bases removed from V and 7 bases from J, the gap between germline ends came to 19 bases. CDR3 length: 15 residues. The germline gives CDR1 SGHAT, CDR2 FQNNGV. The template for TCR beta VDJ and CDR3 sequence profiling was genomic DNA. MiXCR, applied by TCRdb to the reads, yields one record per CDR3 protein. Among approximately 81,000 distinct CDR3 sequences, over 35% were seen once, and the ten largest hold approximately 70%. This sequence originates from a human donor in good health, serving as a control. Sequencing was done on a sample of sorted CD4+, CD8+, or CD8+CD57+ T cells (not recorded which) from PBMCs. This chain links TRBV11-2 with TRBJ1-1; no firm D call. DNA for the CDR3: TGTGCCAGCAGCTATGGTCGGGCAGCACGAATTGAAGCTTTCTTT. Its protein is CASSYGRAARIEAFF.